This T cell receptor beta chain came from a study of blood T cell repertoires in COVID-19. For the study at large: The study drew acute and convalescent COVID-19 samples from the United States, Italy and Spain. Nucleic acid was either cDNA or gDNA, and it came from T cells, B-cell-depleted T cells, or PBMCs.

The repertoire was sequenced with immunoSEQ multiplex PCR; TCRdb's copy has only in-frame clones and lacks some. The table records about 240,000 clones, around 86% of them present only once. Germline assignment: CDR1 WNHNN and CDR2 SYGVQD (reference sequence). CDR3 length: 13 amino acids. Trimming removed 8 bases from V and 8 bases from J; junction bases left unmatched: 7. Study members were between about 18 and 100 years old and lived in over 20 US regions. The sample comprised PBMCs or T cells enriched from blood (not recorded which). V gene TRBV10-1 combines with J gene TRBJ2-2; 8 bases line up with TRBD2. The receptor comes from a woman in her forties with acute COVID-19. CDR3 protein: CASQKAGDGELFF. As DNA, the CDR3 is TGCGCCAGCCAGAAAGCGGGAGATGGGGAGCTGTTTTTT.